The clone carrying this TCR beta chain was detected only once. This record belongs to a study of T cell changes during pregnancy in multiple sclerosis. Trimming cost V 2 bases and J 2 bases, with 12 bases left between them. CDR1 SGHVS and CDR2 FNYEAQ come from the germline V gene. This CDR3 region has 15 residues. Here immunoSEQ multiplex PCR was the method, and the copy in TCRdb shows in-frame clones only, minus some. The data contain approximately 60,000 clones, under 95% of them seen just once; the ten biggest clones take up about 3%. Sequencing used CD8+ T cells from peripheral blood mononuclear cells, obtained in the third trimester of pregnancy. The genes are TRBV7-6 and TRBJ1-1; no reliable D call. This TCR came from a female donor with multiple sclerosis, enrolled in a pregnancy study. The CDR3 spells CASSLSKSFNTEAFF. As DNA, the CDR3 is TGTGCCAGCAGCTTATCCAAGAGCTTTAACACTGAAGCTTTCTTT.